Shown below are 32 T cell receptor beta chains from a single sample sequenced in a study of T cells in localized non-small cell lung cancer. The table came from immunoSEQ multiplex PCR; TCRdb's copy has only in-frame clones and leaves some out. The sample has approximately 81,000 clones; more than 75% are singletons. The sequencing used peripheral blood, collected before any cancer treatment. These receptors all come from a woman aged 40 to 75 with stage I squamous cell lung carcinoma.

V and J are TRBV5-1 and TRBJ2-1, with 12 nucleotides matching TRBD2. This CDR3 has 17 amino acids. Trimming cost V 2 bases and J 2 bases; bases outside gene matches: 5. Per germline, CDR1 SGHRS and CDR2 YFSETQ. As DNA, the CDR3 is TGCGCCAGCAGCTTATGGACTAGCGGGACTACCTACAATGAGCAGTTCTTC. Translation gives CASSLWTSGTTYNEQFF.

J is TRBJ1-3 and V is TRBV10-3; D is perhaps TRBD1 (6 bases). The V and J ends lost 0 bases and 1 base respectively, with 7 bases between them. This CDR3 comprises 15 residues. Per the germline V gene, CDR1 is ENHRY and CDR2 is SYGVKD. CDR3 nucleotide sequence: TGTGCCATCAGTGAGTCGGGGGCGTCTGGAAACACCATATATTTT. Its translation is CAISESGASGNTIYF.

For the CDR3, the DNA is TGTGCCAGCAGTGAAGCGGCTCCCGCCTATGGCTACACCTTC. Its protein is CASSEAAPAYGYTF. V gene TRBV6-1 combines with J gene TRBJ1-2; D gene ambiguous. The germline V and J ends were trimmed by 0 bases and 4 bases, with 9 bases remaining between them. Germline V gene lookup returns CDR1 MNHNS and CDR2 SASEGT. There are 14 residues in the CDR3.

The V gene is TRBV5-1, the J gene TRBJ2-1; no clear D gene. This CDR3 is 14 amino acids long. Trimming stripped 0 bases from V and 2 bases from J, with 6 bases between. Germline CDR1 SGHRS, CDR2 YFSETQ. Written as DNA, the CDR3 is TGCGCCAGCAGCTTGGGACAAACCTACAATGAGCAGTTCTTC. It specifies CASSLGQTYNEQFF.

The CDR3 DNA follows: TGCAGCGTTGAAACAACCTTCTCTGGGGGGGGCTACACCTTC. Its translation: CSVETTFSGGGYTF. The chain employs TRBV29-1 and TRBJ1-2; TRBD1 might be the D (5 bases). CDR3 size: 14 residues. In germline, CDR1 is SQVTM, CDR2 ANQGSEA. Deletions cut 2 bases from V and 8 bases from J, with 18 bases between.

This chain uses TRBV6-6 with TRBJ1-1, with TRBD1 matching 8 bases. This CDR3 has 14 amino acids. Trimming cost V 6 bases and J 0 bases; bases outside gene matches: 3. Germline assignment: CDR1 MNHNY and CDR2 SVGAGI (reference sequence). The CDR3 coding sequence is TGTGCCAGCAGACAGGGGGAACTGAACACTGAAGCTTTCTTT. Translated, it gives CASRQGELNTEAFF.

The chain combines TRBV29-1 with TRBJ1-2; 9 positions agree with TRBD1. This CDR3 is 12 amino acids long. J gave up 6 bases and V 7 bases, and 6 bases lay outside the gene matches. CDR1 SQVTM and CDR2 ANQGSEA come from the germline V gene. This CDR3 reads CSAGDRGDGYTF. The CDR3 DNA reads TGCAGCGCCGGAGACAGGGGGGATGGCTACACCTTC.

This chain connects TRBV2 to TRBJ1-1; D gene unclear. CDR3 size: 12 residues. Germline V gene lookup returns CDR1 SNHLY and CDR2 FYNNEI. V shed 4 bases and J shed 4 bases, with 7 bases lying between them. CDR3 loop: CASSGISTEAFF. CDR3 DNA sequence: TGTGCCAGCAGTGGGATCTCCACTGAAGCTTTCTTT.

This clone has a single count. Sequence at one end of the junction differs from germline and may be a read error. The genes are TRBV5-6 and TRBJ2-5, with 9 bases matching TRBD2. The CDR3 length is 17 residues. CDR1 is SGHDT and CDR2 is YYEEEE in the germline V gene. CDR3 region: CASNKLAGGPVGETQYF. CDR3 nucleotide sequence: TGTGCTAGCAACAAACTCGCGGGGGGGCCTGTTGGGGAGACCCAGTACTTC.

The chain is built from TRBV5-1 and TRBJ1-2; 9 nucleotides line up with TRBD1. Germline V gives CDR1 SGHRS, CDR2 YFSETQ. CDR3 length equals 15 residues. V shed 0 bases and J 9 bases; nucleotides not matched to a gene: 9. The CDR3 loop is CASSLVGRTGASYTF. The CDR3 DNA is TGCGCCAGCAGCTTGGTGGGCCGGACAGGGGCGAGCTACACCTTC. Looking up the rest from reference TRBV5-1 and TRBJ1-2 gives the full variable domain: KAGVTQTPRYLIKTRGQQVTLSCSPISGHRSVSWYQQTPGQGLQFLFEYFSETQRNKGNFPGRFSGRQFSNSRSEMNVSTLELGDSALYLCASSLVGRTGASYTFGSGTRLTVV.

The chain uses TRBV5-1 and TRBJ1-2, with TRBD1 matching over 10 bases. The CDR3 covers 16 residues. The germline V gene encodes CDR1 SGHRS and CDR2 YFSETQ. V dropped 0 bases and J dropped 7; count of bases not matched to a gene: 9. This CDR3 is CASSLGQGAQGRGYTF. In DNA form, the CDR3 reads TGCGCCAGCAGCTTGGGACAGGGGGCGCAGGGCCGTGGCTACACCTTC.

CDR3 region: CASSLPETGLQPQHF. CDR3 nucleotides: TGTGCCAGCAGTCTCCCCGAGACAGGGCTTCAGCCCCAGCATTTT. This rearrangement joins TRBV28 to TRBJ1-5; 7 bases map to TRBD1. Losses at the gene ends were 5 bases for V and 6 bases for J; bases not matched to a gene: 10. Germline assignment: CDR1 MDHEN and CDR2 SYDVKM. CDR3 length: 15 amino acids.

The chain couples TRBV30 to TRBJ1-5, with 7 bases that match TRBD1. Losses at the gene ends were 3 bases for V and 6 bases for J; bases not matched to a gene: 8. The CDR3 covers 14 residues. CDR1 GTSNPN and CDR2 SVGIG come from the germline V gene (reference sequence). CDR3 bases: TGTGCCTGGAGCCAGACAGGGTACGGTCAGCCCCAGCATTTT. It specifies CAWSQTGYGQPQHF.

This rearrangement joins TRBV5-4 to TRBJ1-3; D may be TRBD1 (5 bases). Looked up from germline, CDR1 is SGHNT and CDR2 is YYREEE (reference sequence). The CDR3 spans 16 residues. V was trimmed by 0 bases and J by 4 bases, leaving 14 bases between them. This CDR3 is CASSLDRGSLGNTIYF. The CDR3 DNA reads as TGTGCCAGCAGCTTGGACCGGGGGAGTCTCGGAAACACCATATATTTT.

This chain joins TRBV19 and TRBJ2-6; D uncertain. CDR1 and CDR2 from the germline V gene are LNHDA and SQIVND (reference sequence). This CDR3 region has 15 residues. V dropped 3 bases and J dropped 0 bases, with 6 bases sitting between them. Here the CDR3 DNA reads TGTGCCAGTAGTATGGTTGTCTCTGGGGCCAACGTCCTGACTTTC. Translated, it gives CASSMVVSGANVLTF.

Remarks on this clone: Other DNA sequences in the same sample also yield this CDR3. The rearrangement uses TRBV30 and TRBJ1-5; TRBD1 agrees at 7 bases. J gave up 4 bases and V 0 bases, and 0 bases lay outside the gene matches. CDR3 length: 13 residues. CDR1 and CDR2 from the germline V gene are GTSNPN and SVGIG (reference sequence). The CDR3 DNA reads TGTGCCTGGAGTGTACAGGGGAATCAGCCCCAGCATTTT. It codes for CAWSVQGNQPQHF.

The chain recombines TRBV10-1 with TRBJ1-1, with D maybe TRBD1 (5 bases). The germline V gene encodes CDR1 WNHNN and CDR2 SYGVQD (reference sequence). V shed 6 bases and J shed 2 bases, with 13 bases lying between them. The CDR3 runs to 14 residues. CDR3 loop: CASSPEGFNTEAFF. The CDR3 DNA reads TGCGCCAGCAGCCCAGAGGGGTTTAACACTGAAGCTTTCTTT.

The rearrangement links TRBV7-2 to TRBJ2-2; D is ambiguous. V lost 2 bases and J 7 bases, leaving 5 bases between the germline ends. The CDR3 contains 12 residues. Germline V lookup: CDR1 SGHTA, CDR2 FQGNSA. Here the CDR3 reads CASSLNLGELFF. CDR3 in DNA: TGTGCCAGCAGCTTAAATCTCGGGGAGCTGTTTTTT.

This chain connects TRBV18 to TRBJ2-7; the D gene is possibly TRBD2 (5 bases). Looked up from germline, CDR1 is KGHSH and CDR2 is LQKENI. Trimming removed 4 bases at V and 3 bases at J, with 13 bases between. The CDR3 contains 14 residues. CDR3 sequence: CASSLSTRGYEQYF. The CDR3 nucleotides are TGTGCCAGCTCACTATCAACCCGGGGCTACGAGCAGTACTTC.

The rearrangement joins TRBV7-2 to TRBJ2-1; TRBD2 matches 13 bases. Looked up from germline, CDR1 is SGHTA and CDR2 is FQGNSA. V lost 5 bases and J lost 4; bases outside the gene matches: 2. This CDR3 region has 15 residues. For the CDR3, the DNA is TGTGCCAGCAGCCGACTAGCGGGGGGATACAATGAGCAGTTCTTC. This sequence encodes CASSRLAGGYNEQFF.

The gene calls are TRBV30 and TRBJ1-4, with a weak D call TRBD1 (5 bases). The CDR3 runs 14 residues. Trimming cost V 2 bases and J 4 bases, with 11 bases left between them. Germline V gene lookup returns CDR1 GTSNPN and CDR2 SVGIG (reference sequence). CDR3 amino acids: CAWSSGQGNEKLFF. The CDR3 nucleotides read TGTGCCTGGAGTTCGGGGCAGGGTAATGAAAAACTGTTTTTT.

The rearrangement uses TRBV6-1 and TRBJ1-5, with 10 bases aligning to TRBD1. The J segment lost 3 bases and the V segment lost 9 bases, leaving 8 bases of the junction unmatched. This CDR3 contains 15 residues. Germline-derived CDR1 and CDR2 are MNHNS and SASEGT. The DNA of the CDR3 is TGTGCCAGTAAAACCGGGACAGGGGCCAATCAGCCCCAGCATTTT. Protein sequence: CASKTGTGANQPQHF.

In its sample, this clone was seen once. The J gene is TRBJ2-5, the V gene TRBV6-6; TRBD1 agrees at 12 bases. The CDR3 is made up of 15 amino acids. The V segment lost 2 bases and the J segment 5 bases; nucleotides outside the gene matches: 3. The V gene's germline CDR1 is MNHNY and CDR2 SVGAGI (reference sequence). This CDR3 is CASSYGTGGFETQYF. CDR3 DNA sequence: TGTGCCAGCAGTTACGGGACAGGGGGCTTTGAGACCCAGTACTTC.

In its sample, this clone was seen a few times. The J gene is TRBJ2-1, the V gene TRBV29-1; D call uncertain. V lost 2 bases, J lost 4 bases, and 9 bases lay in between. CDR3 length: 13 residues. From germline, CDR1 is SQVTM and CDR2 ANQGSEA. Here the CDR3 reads CSVESDLYNEQFF. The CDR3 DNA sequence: TGCAGCGTTGAATCGGACCTATACAATGAGCAGTTCTTC.

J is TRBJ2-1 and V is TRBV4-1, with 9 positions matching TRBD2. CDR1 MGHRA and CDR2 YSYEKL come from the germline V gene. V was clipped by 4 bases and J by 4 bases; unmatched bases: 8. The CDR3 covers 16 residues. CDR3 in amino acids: CASSREAGGLYNEQFF. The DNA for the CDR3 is TGCGCCAGCAGCCGAGAAGCGGGGGGCCTTTACAATGAGCAGTTCTTC.

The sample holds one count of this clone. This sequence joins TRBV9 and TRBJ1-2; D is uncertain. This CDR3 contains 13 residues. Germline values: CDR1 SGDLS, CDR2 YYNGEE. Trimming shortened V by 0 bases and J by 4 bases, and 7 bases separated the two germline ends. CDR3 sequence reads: CASSVEPLYGYTF. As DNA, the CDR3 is TGTGCCAGCAGCGTAGAACCGCTCTATGGCTACACCTTC.

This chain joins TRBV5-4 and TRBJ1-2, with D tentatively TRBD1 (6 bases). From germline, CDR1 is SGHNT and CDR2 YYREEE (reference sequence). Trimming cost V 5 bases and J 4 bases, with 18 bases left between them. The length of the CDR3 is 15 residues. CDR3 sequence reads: CASRNGTQNFYGYTF. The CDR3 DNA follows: TGTGCCAGCAGAAATGGGACACAGAACTTCTATGGCTACACCTTC.

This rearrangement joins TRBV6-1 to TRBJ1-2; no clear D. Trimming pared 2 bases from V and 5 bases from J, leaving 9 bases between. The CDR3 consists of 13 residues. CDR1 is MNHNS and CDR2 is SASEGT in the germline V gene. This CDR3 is CASSEIGKYGYTF. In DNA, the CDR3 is TGTGCCAGCAGTGAAATCGGAAAGTATGGCTACACCTTC.

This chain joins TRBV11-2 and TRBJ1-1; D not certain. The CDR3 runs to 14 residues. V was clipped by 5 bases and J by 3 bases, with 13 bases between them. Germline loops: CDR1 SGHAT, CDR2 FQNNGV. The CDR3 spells CASSRGPRDTEAFF. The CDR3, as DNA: TGTGCCAGCAGCCGCGGACCGAGGGACACTGAAGCTTTCTTT.

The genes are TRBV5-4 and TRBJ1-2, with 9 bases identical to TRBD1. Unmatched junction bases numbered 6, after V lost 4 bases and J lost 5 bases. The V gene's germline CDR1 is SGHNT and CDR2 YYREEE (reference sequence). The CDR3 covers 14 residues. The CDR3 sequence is CASSVSQGAYGYTF. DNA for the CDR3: TGTGCCAGCAGCGTATCACAGGGGGCGTATGGCTACACCTTC.

The CDR3 region is CASSLVGGPQETQYF. The CDR3 bases are TGCGCCAGCAGCTTGGTGGGGGGCCCCCAAGAGACCCAGTACTTC. J is TRBJ2-5 and V is TRBV5-1; perhaps D is TRBD1 or TRBD2 (6 bases each). Trimming took off 0 bases at V and 1 base at J, with 10 bases between the two ends. CDR1 SGHRS and CDR2 YFSETQ come from the germline V gene. The CDR3 is 15 residues long.

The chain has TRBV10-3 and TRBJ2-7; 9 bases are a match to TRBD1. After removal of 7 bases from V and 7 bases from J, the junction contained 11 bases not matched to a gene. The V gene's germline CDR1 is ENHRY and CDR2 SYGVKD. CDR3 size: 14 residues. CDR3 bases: TGTGCCATCACCCCGGGACAGGGAGCGAAAGAGCAGTACTTC. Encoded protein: CAITPGQGAKEQYF.